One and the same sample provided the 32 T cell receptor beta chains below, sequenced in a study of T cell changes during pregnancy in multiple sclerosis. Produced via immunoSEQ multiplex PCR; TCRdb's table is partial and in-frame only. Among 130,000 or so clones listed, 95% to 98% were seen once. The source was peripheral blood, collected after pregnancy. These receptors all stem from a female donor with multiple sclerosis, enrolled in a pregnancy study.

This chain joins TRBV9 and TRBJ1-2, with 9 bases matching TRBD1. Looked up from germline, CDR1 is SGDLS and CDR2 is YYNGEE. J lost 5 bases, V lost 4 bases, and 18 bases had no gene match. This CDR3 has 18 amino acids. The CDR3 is CASSNNPGTGSAGYGYTF. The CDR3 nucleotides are TGTGCCAGCAGCAATAATCCCGGGACAGGGTCCGCAGGGTATGGCTACACCTTC.

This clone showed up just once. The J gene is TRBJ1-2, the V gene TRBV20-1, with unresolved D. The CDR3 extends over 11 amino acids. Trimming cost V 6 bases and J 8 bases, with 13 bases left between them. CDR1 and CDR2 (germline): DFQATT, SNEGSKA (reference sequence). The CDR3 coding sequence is TGCAGTGCCACAGCTCCGGGGGGCTACACCTTC. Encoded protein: CSATAPGGYTF.

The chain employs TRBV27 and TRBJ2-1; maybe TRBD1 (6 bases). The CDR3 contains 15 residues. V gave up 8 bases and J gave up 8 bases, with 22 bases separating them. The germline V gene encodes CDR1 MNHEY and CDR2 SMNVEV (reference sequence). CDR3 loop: CASQQRQTGRDEQFF. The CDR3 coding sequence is TGTGCCAGCCAACAACGCCAGACAGGTAGGGATGAGCAGTTCTTC.

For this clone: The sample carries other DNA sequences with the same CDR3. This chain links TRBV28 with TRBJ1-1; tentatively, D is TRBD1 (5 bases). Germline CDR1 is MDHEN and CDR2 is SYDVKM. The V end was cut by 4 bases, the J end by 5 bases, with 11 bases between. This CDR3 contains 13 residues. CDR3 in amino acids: CASSSGGGTEAFF. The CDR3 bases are TGTGCCAGCAGTTCGGGGGGAGGGACTGAAGCTTTCTTT.

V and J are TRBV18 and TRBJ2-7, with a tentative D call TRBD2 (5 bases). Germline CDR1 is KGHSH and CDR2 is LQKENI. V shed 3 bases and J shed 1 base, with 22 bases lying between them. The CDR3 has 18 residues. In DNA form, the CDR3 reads TGTGCCAGCTCACCTGGACTCCAGCGGAACTACGGGTCCTACGAGCAGTACTTC. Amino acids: CASSPGLQRNYGSYEQYF. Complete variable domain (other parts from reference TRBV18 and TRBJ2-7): NAGVMQNPRHLVRRRGQEARLRCSPMKGHSHVYWYRQLPEEGLKFMVYLQKENIIDESGMPKERFSAEFPKEGPSILRIQQVVRGDSAAYFCASSPGLQRNYGSYEQYFGPGTRLTVT.

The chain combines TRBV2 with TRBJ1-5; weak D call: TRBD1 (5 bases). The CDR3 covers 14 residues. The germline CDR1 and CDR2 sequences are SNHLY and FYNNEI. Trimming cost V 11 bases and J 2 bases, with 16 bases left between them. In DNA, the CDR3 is TGTGCCTGTACCAGGGAACGGGGCAATCAGCCCCAGCATTTT. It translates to CACTRERGNQPQHF.

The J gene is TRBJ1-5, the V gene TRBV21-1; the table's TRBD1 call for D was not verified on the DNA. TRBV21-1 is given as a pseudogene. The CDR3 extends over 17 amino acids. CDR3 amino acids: CASSPGGQAVRHQPQHF. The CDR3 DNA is TGTGCCAGCAGCCCCGGCGGACAGGCGGTACGACATCAGCCCCAGCATTTT.

The CDR3 nucleotides are TGCGCCAGCAGCTTGTTCGCAGGGCCAGATACGCAGTATTTT. The encoded protein is CASSLFAGPDTQYF. The chain couples TRBV5-1 to TRBJ2-3, with a weak D call TRBD1 (5 bases). Looked up from germline, CDR1 is SGHRS and CDR2 is YFSETQ. Trimming pared 1 base from V and 4 bases from J, leaving 10 bases between. The CDR3 spans 14 residues. Variable domain in full (rest from reference TRBV5-1 and TRBJ2-3): KAGVTQTPRYLIKTRGQQVTLSCSPISGHRSVSWYQQTPGQGLQFLFEYFSETQRNKGNFPGRFSGRQFSNSRSEMNVSTLELGDSALYLCASSLFAGPDTQYFGPGTRLTVL.

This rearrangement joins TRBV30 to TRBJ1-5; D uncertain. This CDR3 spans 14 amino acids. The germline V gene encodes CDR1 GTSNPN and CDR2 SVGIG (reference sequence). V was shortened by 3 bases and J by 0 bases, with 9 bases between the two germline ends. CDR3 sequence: CAWRTPDSNQPQHF. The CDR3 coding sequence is TGTGCCTGGAGGACTCCGGATAGCAATCAGCCCCAGCATTTT.

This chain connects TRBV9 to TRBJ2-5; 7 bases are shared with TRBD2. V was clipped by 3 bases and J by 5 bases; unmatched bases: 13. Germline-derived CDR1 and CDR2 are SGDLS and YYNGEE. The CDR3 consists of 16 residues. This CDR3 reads CASSDTIAGPGETQYF. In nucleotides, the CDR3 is TGTGCCAGCAGCGACACCATAGCGGGCCCAGGGGAGACCCAGTACTTC.

As DNA, the CDR3 is TGCAGCGTCCTGGGACAGGGAAAATTAGCGGGAGCGTATGAAAACATTCAGTACTTC. This codes for CSVLGQGKLAGAYENIQYF. V usage is TRBV29-1 and J usage is TRBJ2-4; D could derive from TRBD1 or TRBD2 (9 bases each). The germline V gene has CDR1 SQVTM and CDR2 ANQGSEA. Trimming removed 6 bases at V and 5 bases at J, with 32 bases between. There are 19 residues in the CDR3.

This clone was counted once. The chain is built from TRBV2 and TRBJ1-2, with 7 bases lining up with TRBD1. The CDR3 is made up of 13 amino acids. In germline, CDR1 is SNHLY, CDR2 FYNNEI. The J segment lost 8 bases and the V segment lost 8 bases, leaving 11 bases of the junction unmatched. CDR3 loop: CASLTGLGVGYTF. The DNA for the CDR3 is TGTGCCAGCTTGACAGGGCTCGGCGTCGGCTACACCTTC.

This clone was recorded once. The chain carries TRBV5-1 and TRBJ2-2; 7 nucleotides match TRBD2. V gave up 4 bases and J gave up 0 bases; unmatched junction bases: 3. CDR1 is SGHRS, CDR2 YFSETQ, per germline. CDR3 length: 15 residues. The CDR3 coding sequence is TGCGCCAGCAGCCAGGGACTACCGAACACCGGGGAGCTGTTTTTT. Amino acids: CASSQGLPNTGELFF.

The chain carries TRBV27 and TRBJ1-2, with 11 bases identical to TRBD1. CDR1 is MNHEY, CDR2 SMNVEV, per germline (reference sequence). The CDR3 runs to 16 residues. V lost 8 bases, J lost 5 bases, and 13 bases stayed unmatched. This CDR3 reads CASGQGAPPGAYGYTF. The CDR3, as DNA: TGTGCCAGCGGACAGGGGGCGCCGCCTGGGGCTTATGGCTACACCTTC.

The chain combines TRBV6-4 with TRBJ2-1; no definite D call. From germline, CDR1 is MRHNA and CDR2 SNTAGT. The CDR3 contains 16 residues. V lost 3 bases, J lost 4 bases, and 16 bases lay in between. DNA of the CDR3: TGTGCCAGCAGTGAACGGAGCCTACAACCATACAATGAGCAGTTCTTC. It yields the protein CASSERSLQPYNEQFF.

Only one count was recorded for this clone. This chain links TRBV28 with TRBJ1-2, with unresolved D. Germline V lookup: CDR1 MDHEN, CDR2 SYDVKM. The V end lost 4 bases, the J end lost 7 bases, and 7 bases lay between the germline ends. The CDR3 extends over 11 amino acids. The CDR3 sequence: CASSSPGGYTF. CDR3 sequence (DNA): TGTGCCAGCAGTTCTCCAGGTGGCTACACCTTC.

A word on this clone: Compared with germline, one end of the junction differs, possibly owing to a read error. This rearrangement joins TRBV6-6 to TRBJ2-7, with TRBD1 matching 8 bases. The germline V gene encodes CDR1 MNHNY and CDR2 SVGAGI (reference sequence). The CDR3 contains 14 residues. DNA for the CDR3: TGTGCCAGCAGTTACTCGGGACAGGCCCTTACTTCGTCCTTC. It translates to CASSYSGQALTSSF.

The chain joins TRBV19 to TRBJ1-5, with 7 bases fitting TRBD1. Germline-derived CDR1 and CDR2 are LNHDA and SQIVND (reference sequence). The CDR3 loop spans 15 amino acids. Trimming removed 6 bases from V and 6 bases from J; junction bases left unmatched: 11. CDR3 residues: CASSPSTGTFQPQHF. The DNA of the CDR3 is TGTGCCAGTAGCCCCTCGACAGGGACGTTTCAGCCCCAGCATTTT.

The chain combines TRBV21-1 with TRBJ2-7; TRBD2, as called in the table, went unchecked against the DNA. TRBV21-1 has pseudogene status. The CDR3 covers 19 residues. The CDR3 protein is CASSPRDRSPSGRAYEQYF. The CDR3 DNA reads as TGTGCCAGCAGCCCCCGGGACAGGAGTCCTAGCGGGAGGGCCTACGAGCAGTACTTC.

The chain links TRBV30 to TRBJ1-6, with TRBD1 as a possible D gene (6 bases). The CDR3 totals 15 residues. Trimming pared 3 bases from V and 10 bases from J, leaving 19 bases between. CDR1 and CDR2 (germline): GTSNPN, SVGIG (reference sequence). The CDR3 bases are TGTGCCTGGAGCCAACGGGGGGGCGACGTCTCACCCCTCCACTTT. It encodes CAWSQRGGDVSPLHF.

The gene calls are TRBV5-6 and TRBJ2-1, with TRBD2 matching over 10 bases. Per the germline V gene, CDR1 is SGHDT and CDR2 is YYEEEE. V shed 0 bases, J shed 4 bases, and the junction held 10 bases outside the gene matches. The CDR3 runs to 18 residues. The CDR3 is CASSLDGVLAGNYNEQFF. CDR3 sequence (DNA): TGTGCCAGCAGCTTGGATGGGGTACTAGCGGGGAATTACAATGAGCAGTTCTTC.

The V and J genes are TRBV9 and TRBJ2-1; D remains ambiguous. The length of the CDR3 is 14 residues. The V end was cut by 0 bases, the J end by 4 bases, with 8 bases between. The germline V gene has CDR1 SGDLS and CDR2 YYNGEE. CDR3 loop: CASSVGYSYNEQFF. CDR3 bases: TGTGCCAGCAGCGTAGGTTACTCTTACAATGAGCAGTTCTTC.

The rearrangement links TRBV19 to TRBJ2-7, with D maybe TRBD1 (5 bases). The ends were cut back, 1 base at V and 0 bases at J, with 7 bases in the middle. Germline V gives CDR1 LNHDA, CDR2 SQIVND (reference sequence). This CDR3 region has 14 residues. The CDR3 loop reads CASSIGQSSYEQYF. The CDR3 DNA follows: TGTGCCAGTAGTATAGGACAGAGCTCCTACGAGCAGTACTTC. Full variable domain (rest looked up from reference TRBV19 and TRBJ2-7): DGGITQSPKYLFRKEGQNVTLSCEQNLNHDAMYWYRQDPGQGLRLIYYSQIVNDFQKGDIAEGYSVSREKKESFPLTVTSAQKNPTAFYLCASSIGQSSYEQYFGPGTRLTVT.

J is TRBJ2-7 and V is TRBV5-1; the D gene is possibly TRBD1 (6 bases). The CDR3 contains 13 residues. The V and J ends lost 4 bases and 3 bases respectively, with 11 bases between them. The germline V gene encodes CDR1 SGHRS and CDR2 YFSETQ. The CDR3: CASSRDNYYEQYF. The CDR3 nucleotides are TGCGCCAGCAGCCGGGACAACTACTACGAGCAGTACTTC.

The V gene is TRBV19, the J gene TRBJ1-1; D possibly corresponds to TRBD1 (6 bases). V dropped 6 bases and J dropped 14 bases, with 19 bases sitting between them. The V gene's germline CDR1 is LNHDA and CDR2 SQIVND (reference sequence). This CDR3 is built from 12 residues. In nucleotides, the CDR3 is TGTGCCAGTAGCCCGGGCCCAGGGGTGGCATTCTTT. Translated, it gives CASSPGPGVAFF. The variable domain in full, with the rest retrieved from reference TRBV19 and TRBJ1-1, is DGGITQSPKYLFRKEGQNVTLSCEQNLNHDAMYWYRQDPGQGLRLIYYSQIVNDFQKGDIAEGYSVSREKKESFPLTVTSAQKNPTAFYLCASSPGPGVAFFGQGTRLTVV.

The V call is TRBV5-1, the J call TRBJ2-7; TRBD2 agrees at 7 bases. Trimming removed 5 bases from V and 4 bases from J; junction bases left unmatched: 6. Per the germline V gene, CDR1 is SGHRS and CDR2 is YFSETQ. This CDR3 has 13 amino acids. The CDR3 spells CASSTGGRYEQYF. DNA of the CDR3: TGCGCCAGCAGTACGGGAGGTCGTTACGAGCAGTACTTC.

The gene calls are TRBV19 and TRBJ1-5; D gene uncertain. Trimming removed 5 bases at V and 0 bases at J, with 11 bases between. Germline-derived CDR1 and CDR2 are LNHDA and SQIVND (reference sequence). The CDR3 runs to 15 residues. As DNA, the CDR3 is TGTGCCAGTAGTCGAGAGGGCGATAGCAATCAGCCCCAGCATTTT. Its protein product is CASSREGDSNQPQHF.

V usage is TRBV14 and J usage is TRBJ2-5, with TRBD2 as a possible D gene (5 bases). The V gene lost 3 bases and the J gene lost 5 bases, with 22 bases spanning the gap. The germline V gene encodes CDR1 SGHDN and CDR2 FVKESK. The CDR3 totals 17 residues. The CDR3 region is CASSHRPQPGVGETQYF. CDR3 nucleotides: TGTGCCAGCAGCCACCGGCCGCAACCCGGGGTTGGGGAGACCCAGTACTTC.

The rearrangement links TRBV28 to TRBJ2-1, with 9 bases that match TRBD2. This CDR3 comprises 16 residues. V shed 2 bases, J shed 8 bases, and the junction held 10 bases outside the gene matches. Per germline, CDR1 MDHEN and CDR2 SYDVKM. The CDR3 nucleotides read TGTGCCAGCAGTTTAATCGGCGGGAGGGCCCCCTATGAGCAGTTCTTC. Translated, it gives CASSLIGGRAPYEQFF.

CDR3 coding DNA: TGTGCCAGCAGCATCCGACAGGGATACGAGCAGTACTTC. Residues: CASSIRQGYEQYF. The rearrangement links TRBV11-3 to TRBJ2-7; TRBD1 matches at 7 bases. V gave up 5 bases and J gave up 4 bases; unmatched junction bases: 5. In germline, CDR1 is SGHNT, CDR2 YENEEA. The CDR3 runs to 13 residues.

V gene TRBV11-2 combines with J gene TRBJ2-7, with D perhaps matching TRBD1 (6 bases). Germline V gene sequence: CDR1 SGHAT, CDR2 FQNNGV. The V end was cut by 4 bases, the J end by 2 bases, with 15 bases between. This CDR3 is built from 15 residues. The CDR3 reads CASSYGTYQTYEQYF. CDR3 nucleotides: TGTGCCAGCAGCTACGGGACATACCAAACCTACGAGCAGTACTTC. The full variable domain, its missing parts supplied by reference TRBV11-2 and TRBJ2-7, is EAGVAQSPRYKIIEKRQSVAFWCNPISGHATLYWYQQILGQGPKLLIQFQNNGVVDDSQLPKDRFSAERLKGVDSTLKIQPAKLEDSAVYLCASSYGTYQTYEQYFGPGTRLTVT.

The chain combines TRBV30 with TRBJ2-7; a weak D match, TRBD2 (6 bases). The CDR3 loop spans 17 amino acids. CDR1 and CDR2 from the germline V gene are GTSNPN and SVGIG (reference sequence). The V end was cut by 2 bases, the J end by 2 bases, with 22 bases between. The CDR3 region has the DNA TGTGCCTGGAGTTCCCCTTTCGGGAGCCATACGCCCTACGAGCAGTACTTC. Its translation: CAWSSPFGSHTPYEQYF.